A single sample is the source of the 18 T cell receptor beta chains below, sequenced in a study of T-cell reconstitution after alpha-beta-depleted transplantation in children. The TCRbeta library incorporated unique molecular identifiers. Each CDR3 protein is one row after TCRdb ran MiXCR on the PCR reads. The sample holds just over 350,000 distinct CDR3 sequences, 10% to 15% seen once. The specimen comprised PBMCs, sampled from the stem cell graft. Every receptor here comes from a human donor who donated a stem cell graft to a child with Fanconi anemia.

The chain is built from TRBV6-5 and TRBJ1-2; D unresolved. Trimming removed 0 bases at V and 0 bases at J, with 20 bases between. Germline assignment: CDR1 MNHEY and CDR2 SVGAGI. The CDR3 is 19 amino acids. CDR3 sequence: CASSYSQPSRRGANYGYTF. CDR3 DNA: TGTGCCAGCAGTTACTCCCAACCCTCAAGACGGGGAGCTAACTATGGCTACACCTTC.

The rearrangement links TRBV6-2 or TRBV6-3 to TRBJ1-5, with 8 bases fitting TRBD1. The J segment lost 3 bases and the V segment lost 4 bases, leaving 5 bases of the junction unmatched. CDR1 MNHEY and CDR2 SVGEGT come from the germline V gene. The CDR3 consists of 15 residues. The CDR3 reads CASSLQGGDNQPQHF. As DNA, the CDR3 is TGTGCCAGCAGTTTACAGGGGGGGGACAATCAGCCCCAGCATTTT.

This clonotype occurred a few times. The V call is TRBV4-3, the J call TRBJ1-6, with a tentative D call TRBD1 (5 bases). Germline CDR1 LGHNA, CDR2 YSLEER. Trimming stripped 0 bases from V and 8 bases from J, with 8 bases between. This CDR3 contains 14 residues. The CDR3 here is CASSQETGDSPLHF. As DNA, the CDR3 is TGCGCCAGCAGCCAAGAAACGGGGGATTCACCCCTCCACTTT.

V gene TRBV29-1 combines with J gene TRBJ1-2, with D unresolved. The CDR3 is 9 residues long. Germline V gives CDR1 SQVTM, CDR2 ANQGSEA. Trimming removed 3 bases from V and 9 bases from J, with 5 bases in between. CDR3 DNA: TGCAGCGTTGACAGGAGCTACACCTTC. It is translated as CSVDRSYTF.

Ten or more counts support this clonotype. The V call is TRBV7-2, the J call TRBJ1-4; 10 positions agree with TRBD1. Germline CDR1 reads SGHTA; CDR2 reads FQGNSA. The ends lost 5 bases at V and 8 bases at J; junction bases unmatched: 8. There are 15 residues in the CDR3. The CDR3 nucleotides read TGTGCCAGCAGCATCCAGACAGGGGGCAGGGAAAAACTGTTTTTT. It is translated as CASSIQTGGREKLFF.

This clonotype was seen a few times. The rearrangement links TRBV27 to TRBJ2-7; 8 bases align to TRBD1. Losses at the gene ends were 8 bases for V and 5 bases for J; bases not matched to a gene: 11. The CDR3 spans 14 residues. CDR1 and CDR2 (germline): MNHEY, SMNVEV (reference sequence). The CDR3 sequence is CASRQGAQFNEQYF. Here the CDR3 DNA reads TGTGCCAGCCGCCAGGGGGCGCAATTCAACGAGCAGTACTTC.

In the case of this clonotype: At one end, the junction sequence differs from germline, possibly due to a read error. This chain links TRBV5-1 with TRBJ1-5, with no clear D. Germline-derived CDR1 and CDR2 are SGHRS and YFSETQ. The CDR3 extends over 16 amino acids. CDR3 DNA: TGCGCCAGCAGCTTGGCGCCAGGAGGACTCAATCCGCCCCAGCATTTT. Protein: CASSLAPGGLNPPQHF.

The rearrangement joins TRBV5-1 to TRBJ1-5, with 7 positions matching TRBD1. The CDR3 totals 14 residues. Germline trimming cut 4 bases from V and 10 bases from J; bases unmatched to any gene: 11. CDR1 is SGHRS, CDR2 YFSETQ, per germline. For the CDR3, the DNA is TGCGCCAGCAGCACGGGACAGCCGATTGATCCCCAGCATTTT. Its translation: CASSTGQPIDPQHF.

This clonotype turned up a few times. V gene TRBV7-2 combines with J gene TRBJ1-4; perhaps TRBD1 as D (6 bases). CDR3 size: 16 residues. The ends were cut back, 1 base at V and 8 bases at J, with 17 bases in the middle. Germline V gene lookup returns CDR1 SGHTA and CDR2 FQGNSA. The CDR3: CASSLGLTGPREKLFF. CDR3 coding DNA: TGTGCCAGCAGCTTAGGATTGACAGGCCCCAGGGAAAAACTGTTTTTT. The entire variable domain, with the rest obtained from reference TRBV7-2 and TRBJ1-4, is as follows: GAGVSQSPSNKVTEKGKDVELRCDPISGHTALYWYRQSLGQGLEFLIYFQGNSAPDKSGLPSDRFSAERTGGSVSTLTIQRTQQEDSAVYLCASSLGLTGPREKLFFGSGTQLSVL.

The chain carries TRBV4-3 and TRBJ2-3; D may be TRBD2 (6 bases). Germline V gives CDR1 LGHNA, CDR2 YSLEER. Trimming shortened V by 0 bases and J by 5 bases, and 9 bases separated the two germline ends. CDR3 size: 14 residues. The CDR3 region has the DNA TGCGCCAGCAGCCAAGACCCGGAGGGAGATACGCAGTATTTT. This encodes CASSQDPEGDTQYF.

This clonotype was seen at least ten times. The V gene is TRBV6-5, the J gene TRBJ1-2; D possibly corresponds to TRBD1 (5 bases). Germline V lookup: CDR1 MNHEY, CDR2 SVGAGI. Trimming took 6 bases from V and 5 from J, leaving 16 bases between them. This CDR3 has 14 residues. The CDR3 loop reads CASSVSGGGYGYTF. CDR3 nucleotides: TGTGCCAGCAGCGTGTCCGGGGGAGGGTATGGCTACACCTTC.

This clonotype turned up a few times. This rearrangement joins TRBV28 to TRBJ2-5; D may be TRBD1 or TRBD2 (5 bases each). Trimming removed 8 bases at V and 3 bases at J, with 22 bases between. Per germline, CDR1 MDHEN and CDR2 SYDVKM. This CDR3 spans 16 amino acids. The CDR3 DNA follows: TGTGCCAGCGGTGCCCCGTCTCGCGTGGGGGAAGAGACCCAGTACTTC. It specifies CASGAPSRVGEETQYF.

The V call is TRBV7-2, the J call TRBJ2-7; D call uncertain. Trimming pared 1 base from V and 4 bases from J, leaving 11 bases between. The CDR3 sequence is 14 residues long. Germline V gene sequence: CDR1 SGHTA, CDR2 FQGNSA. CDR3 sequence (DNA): TGTGCCAGCAGCTTAGGCAGGAGCTCATACGAGCAGTACTTC. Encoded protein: CASSLGRSSYEQYF. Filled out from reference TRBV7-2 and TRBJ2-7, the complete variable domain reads GAGVSQSPSNKVTEKGKDVELRCDPISGHTALYWYRQSLGQGLEFLIYFQGNSAPDKSGLPSDRFSAERTGGSVSTLTIQRTQQEDSAVYLCASSLGRSSYEQYFGPGTRLTVT.

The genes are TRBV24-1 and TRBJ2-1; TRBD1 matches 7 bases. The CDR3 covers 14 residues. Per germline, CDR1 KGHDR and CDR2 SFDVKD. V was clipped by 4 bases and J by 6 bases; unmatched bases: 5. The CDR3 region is CATSDPGQANEQFF. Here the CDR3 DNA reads TGTGCCACCAGTGACCCTGGACAGGCCAATGAGCAGTTCTTC.

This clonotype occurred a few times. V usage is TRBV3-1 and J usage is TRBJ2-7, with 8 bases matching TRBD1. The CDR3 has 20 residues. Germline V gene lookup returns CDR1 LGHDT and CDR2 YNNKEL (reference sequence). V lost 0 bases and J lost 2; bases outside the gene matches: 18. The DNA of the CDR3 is TGTGCCAGCAGCCAAGATCTTGCCAGGGGGCAGTCGGCAAGGACCTACGAGCAGTACGTC. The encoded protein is CASSQDLARGQSARTYEQYV.

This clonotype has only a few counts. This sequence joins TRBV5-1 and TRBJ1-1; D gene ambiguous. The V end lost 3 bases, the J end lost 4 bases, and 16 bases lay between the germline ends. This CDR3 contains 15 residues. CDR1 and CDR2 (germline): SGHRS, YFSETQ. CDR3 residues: CASSSPKLGFTEAFF. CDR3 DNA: TGCGCCAGCAGCTCCCCGAAATTAGGTTTCACTGAAGCTTTCTTT.

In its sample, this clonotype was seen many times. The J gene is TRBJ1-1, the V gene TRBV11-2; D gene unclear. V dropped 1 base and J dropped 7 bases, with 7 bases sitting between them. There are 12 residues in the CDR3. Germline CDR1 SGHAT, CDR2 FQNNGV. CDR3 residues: CASSLVQYEAFF. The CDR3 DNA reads TGTGCCAGCAGCTTAGTACAGTATGAAGCTTTCTTT.

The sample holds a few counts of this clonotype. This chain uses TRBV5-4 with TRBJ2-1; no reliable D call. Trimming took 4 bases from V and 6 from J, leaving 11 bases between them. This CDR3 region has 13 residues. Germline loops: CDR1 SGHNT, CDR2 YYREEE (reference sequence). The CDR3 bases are TGTGCCAGCAGCCCCAGTGGAAGCAATGAGCAGTTCTTC. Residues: CASSPSGSNEQFF.